The following is a T cell receptor (beta chain) sequence with its context. The antigen remains unidentified. A second about 7 to 11 cycle PCR used barcoded and J-beta primers. MiXCR, applied by TCRdb to the 5' RACE reads, yields one record per CDR3 protein. This sample has approximately 810,000 distinct CDR3 sequences, with under 35% found just once. These data come from a study of blood T cells in healthy people across ages. Study details: Per every two T cells, about one barcoded beta molecule was captured by template switching.

Findings and caveats of the study: Among T cells, TCR beta diversity per million cells dropped roughly linearly as age rose. TCR beta diversity correlated strongly with naive T cell percentage.

V was cut by 5 bases and J by 0 bases, with 13 bases left in between. Germline CDR1 MNHEY, CDR2 SVGEGT. The CDR3 runs 15 residues. The sample providers were healthy Caucasian people from Russia, aged about 6 to 95. Specimen: blood. V is TRBV6-2 or TRBV6-3 and J is TRBJ1-2; D uncertain. The source of this sequence is a woman older than 75 in good health. The CDR3 loop reads CASSPTRNSNYGYTF. CDR3 bases: TGTGCCAGCAGTCCTACAAGGAATTCTAACTATGGCTACACCTTC.